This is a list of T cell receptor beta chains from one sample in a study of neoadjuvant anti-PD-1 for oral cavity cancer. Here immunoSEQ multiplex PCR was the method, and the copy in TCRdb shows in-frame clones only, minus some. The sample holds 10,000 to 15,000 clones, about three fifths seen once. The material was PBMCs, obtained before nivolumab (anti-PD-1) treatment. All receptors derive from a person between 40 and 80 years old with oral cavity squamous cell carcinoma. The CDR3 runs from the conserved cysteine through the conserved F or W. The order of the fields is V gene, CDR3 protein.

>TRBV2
CASSEVTGLYEQYF
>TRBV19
CASSTLERVGPRNTEAFF
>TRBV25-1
CASSESGTGAGELFF
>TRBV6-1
CASTARGTGANVLTF
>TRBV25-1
CASSGTGTGWYEQYF
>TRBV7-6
CASSLDGGGTEAFF
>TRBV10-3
CAISEWSGTGGATDTQYF
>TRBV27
CASSTRVTDTQYF
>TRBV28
CASSLSANSYEQYF
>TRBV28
CASSLASDGADTQYF
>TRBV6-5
CASSYSAGDTEAFF
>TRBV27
CASSCPMGWDEKLFF
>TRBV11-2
CASSLVGAGVRETQYF
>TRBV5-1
CASSLAPAGGGETQYF
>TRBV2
CASRLRGTKGDTQYF
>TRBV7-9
CASSLAGGYNEQFF
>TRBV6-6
CASSPTGGKNSPLHF
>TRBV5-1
CASSLGGMNTEAFF
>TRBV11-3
CASSLRGSGGNEQFF
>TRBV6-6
CASSYDSPPDTQYF
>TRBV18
CASSPPGIPGELFF
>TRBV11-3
CASSLYGNTEAFF
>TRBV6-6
CASARPSGGGTDTQYF
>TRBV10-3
CAITQGGQGTEAFF
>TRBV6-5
CASRSAGNKGQPQHF
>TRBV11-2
CASSSRTRFNEQFF
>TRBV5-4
CASSLGQPNQPQHF
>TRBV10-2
CASRTGEYSNQPQHF
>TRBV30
CALGPSNYGYTF
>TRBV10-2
CASSVTVYGYTF
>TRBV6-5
CASRRTGDGYTF
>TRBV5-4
CAARWGRGLNILAGYTF
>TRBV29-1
CSVGQGRGYEQYF
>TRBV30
CAGGGTGNQPQHF
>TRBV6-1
CASGTSGRGDTQYF
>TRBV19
CASSMWSGPNNEQFF
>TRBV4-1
CASSQDRGAMTDTQYF
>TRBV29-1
CSVVGGGPYNEQFF
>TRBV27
CASSLSPANYGYTF
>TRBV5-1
CASSLAGNEQYF
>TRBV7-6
CASSLRTGGTEAFF
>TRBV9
CASSAGSQDSYNSPLHF
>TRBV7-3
CASSLAPNTEAFF
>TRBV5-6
CASSLGQGLSSYNSPLHF
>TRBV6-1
CASRGSGRETQYF
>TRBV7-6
CASSRSTYEQYF
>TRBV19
CASILGTSGDNEQFF
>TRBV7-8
CASSLVGTGGDGYTF
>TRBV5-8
CASSFGTGSRGDTQYF
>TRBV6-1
CASSTGHSSYEQYF
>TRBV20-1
CSADRNNEQFF
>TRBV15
CATSEEPLGQGANQPQHF
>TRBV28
CASSSPAGGDTEAFF
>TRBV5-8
CASSLGGHRSHEQYF